This T cell receptor (beta chain) was found in a study of blood T cells in healthy people across ages. It was with a sample-barcoded 5' primer and a J-beta primer mix that a second PCR of about 6 to 12 cycles was run. A tag from a template-switch adaptor with 12 random nucleotides marked each cDNA molecule. TCRdb reprocessed the 5' RACE reads with MiXCR, giving one entry per CDR3 protein. The sample holds 1,800,000 or so distinct CDR3 sequences; 39% are singletons and the top ten take 23%. This clonotype was detected only a few times. Germline V gene data show CDR1 as SGHTA and CDR2 as FQGNSA. CDR3 size: 17 residues. With V trimmed by 5 bases and J by 3 bases, 10 bases remained unmatched.

This clonotype was sampled from a human donor in good health. V usage is TRBV7-2 and J usage is TRBJ2-1, with 10 bases matching TRBD2. The specimen was blood. CDR3 coding DNA: TGTGCCAGCAGCCCAACCTTAGCGGGGGGACACTACAATGAGCAGTTCTTC. Protein: CASSPTLAGGHYNEQFF. Using reference TRBV7-2 and TRBJ2-1 for the parts outside the CDR3, the full variable domain is GAGVSQSPSNKVTEKGKDVELRCDPISGHTALYWYRQSLGQGLEFLIYFQGNSAPDKSGLPSDRFSAERTGGSVSTLTIQRTQQEDSAVYLCASSPTLAGGHYNEQFFGPGTRLTVL.